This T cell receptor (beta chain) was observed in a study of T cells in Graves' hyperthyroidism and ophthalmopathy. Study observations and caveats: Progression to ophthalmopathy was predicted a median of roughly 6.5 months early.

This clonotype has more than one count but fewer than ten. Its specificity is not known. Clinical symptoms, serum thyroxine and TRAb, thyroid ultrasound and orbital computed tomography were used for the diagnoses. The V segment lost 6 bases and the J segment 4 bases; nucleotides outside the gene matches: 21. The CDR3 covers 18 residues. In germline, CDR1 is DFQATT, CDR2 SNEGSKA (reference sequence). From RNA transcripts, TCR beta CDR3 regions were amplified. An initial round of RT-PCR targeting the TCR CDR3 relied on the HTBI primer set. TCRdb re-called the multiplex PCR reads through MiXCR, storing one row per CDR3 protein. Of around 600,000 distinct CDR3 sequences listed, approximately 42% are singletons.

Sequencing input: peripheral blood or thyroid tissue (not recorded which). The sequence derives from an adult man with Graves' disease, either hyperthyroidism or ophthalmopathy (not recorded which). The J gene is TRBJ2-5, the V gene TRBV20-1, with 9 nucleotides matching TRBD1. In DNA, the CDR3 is TGCAGTGCCCTATTAGGGACAGGGTTGGCTGGCACGGGAGAGACCCAGTACTTC. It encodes CSALLGTGLAGTGETQYF.